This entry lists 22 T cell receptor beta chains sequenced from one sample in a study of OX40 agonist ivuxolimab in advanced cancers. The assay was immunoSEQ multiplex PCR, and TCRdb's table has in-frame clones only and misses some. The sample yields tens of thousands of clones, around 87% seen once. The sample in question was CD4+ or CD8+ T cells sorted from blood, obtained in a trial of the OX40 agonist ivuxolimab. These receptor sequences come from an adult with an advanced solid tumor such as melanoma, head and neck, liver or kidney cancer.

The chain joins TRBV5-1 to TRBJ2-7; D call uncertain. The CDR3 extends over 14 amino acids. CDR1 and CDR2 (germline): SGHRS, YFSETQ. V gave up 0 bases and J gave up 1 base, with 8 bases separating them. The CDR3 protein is CASSLEGRSYEQYF. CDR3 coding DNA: TGCGCCAGCAGCTTGGAGGGCAGATCCTACGAGCAGTACTTC.

The CDR3 loop is CASSPRTGGQPQHF. CDR3 DNA sequence: TGTGCCAGCAGTCCCCGGACAGGGGGTCAGCCCCAGCATTTT. This rearrangement joins TRBV27 to TRBJ1-5, with TRBD1 matching over 10 bases. The CDR3 runs 14 residues. In germline, CDR1 is MNHEY, CDR2 SMNVEV (reference sequence). Losses at the gene ends were 5 bases for V and 6 bases for J; bases not matched to a gene: 4.

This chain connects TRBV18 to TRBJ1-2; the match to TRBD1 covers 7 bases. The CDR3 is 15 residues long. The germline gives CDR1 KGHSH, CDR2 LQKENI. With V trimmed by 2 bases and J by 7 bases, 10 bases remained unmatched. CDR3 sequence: CASSPTGTEVRGYTF. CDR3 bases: TGTGCCAGCTCACCAACCGGGACAGAAGTGCGTGGCTACACCTTC.

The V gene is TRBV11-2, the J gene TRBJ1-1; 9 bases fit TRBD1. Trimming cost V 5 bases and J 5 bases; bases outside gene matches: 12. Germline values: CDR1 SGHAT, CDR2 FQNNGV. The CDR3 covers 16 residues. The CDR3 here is CASSPQRGGQGTEAFF. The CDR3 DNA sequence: TGTGCCAGCAGCCCACAAAGGGGGGGACAGGGTACTGAAGCTTTCTTT. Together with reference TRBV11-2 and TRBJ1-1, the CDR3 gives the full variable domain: EAGVAQSPRYKIIEKRQSVAFWCNPISGHATLYWYQQILGQGPKLLIQFQNNGVVDDSQLPKDRFSAERLKGVDSTLKIQPAKLEDSAVYLCASSPQRGGQGTEAFFGQGTRLTVV.

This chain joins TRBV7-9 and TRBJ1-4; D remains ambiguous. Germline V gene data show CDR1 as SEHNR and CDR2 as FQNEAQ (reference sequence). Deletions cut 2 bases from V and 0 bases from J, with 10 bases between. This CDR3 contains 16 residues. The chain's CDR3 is CASSLIWSATNEKLFF. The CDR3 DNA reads TGTGCCAGCAGCTTAATTTGGTCTGCAACTAATGAAAAACTGTTTTTT.

The CDR3 is CASRDLQGNTEAFF. The CDR3 DNA sequence: TGTGCCAGCAGGGACCTTCAGGGAAACACTGAAGCTTTCTTT. V gene TRBV6-6 combines with J gene TRBJ1-1; perhaps TRBD1 as D (5 bases). Trimming took 6 bases from V and 2 from J, leaving 13 bases between them. Germline V gene sequence: CDR1 MNHNY, CDR2 SVGAGI (reference sequence). The CDR3 totals 14 residues.

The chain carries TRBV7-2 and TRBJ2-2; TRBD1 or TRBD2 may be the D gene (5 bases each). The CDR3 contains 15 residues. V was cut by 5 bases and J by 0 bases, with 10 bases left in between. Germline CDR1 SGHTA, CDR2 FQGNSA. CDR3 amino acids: CASSPGPSNTGELFF. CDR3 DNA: TGTGCCAGCAGCCCGGGACCTTCGAACACCGGGGAGCTGTTTTTT.

The CDR3 nucleotides read TGTGCCAGCAGCCGACAAATGACGGGTTCCGGGGAGCTGTTTTTT. It codes for CASSRQMTGSGELFF. The chain has TRBV4-2 and TRBJ2-2; D gene ambiguous. The V gene's germline CDR1 is LGHNA and CDR2 YNFKEQ. V was shortened by 4 bases and J by 6 bases, with 15 bases between the two germline ends. This CDR3 has 15 residues.

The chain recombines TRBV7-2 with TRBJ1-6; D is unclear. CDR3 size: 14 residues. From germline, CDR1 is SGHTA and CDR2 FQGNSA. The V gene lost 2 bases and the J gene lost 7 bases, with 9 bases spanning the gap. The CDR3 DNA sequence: TGTGCCAGCAGCTTATTTACGGGGAATTCACCCCTCCACTTT. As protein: CASSLFTGNSPLHF.

This CDR3 is CASSLFVDTQYF. DNA of the CDR3: TGTGCCAGCAGCTTGTTCGTGGATACGCAGTATTTT. The chain carries TRBV5-4 and TRBJ2-3, with no clear D. There are 12 residues in the CDR3. Trimming removed 1 base at V and 6 bases at J, with 6 bases between. The germline V gene has CDR1 SGHNT and CDR2 YYREEE (reference sequence).

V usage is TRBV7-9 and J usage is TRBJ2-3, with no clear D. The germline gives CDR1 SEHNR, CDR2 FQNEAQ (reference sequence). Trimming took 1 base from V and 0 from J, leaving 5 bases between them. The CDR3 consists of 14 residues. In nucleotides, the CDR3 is TGTGCCAGCAGCTTAGACTACAGCACAGATACGCAGTATTTT. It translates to CASSLDYSTDTQYF.

CDR3 amino acids: CASSLEGGQGNQPQHF. The CDR3 DNA sequence: TGTGCCAGCAGCTTAGAGGGGGGGCAAGGAAATCAGCCCCAGCATTTT. This chain joins TRBV7-6 and TRBJ1-5, with D tentatively TRBD1 (6 bases). Germline CDR1 reads SGHVS; CDR2 reads FNYEAQ. V was pared by 1 base and J by 4 bases, with 14 bases between. The CDR3 consists of 16 residues.

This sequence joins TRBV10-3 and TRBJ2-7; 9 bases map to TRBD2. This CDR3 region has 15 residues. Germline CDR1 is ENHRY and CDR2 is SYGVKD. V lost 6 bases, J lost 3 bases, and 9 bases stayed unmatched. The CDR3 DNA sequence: TGTGCCATCAGCGGAGGGGTAGCGGGGGACTACGAGCAGTACTTC. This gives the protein CAISGGVAGDYEQYF.

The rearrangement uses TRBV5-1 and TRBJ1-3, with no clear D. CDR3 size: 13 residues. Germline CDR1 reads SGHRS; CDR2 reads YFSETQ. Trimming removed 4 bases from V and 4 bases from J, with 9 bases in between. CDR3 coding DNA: TGCGCCAGCAGCCCAAGTACCGGAAACACCATATATTTT. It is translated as CASSPSTGNTIYF.

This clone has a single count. The CDR3 loop reads CASSYSSSNNEQFF. CDR3 bases: TGTGCCAGCAGTTACTCTTCCTCGAACAATGAGCAGTTCTTC. This rearrangement joins TRBV6-5 to TRBJ2-1; D remains ambiguous. V shed 0 bases and J shed 5 bases, with 8 bases lying between them. Looked up from germline, CDR1 is MNHEY and CDR2 is SVGAGI. This CDR3 contains 14 residues.

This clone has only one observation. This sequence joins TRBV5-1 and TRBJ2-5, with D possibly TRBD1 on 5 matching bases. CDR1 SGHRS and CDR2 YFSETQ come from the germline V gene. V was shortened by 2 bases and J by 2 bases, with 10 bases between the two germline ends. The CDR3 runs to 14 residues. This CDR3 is CASSLGVAQETQYF. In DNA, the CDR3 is TGCGCCAGCAGCTTAGGGGTAGCTCAAGAGACCCAGTACTTC.

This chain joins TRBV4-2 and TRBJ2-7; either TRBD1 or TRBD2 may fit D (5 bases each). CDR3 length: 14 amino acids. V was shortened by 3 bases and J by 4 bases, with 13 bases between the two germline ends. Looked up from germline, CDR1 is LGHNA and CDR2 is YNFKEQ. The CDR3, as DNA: TGTGCCAGCAGCCAGAACACGGGGCATTACGAGCAGTACTTC. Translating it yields CASSQNTGHYEQYF.

In DNA, the CDR3 is TGCGCCAGCAGCTTAGGGACAGGGGCGAACACTGAAGCTTTCTTT. Its translation: CASSLGTGANTEAFF. The genes are TRBV5-1 and TRBJ1-1; 10 bases align to TRBD1. Germline V CDR1 and CDR2: SGHRS, YFSETQ. The CDR3 has 15 amino acids. The ends lost 2 bases at V and 1 base at J; junction bases unmatched: 2.

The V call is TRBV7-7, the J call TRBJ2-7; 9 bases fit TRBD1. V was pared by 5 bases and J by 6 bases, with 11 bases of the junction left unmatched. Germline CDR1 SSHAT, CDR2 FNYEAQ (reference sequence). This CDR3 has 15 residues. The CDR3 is CASSPGTGSFGEQYF. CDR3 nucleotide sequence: TGTGCCAGCAGCCCCGGGACAGGGTCTTTCGGCGAGCAGTACTTC.

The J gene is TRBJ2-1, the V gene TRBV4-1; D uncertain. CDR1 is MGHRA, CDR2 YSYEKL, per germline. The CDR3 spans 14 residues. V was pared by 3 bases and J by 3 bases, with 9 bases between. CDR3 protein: CASSQGSLYNEQFF. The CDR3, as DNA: TGCGCCAGCAGCCAGGGTTCTCTCTACAATGAGCAGTTCTTC.

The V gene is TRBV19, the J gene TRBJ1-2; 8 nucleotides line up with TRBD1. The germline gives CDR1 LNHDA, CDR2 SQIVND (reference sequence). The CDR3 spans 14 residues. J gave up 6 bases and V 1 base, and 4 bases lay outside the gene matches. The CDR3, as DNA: TGTGCCAGTAGTATAGCGAACAGGGGGAATGGCTACACCTTC. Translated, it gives CASSIANRGNGYTF.

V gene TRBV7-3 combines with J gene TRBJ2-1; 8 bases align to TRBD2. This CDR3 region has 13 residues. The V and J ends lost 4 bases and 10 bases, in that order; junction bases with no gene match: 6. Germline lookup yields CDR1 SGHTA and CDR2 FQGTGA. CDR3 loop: CASSSRREEEQFF. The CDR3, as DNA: TGTGCCAGCAGCTCAAGGCGGGAGGAAGAGCAGTTCTTC.